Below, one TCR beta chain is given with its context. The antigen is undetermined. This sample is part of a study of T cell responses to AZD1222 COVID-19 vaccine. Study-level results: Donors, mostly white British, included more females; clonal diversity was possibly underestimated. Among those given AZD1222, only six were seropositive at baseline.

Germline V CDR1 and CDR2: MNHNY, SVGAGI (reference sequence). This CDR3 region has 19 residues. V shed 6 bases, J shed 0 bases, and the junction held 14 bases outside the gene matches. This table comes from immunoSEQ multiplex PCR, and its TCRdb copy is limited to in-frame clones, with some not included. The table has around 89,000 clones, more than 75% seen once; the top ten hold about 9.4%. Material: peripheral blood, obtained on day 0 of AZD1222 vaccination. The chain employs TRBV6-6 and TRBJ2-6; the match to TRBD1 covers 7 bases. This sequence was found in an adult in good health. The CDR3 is CASSSQWTGLRSGANVLTF. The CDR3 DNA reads TGTGCCAGCAGCTCCCAATGGACAGGCCTACGCTCTGGGGCCAACGTCCTGACTTTC.